A single sample is the source of the 6 T cell receptor beta chains below, sequenced in a study of T cell responses to AZD1222 COVID-19 vaccine. TCRdb keeps only in-frame clones here, not all; method: immunoSEQ multiplex PCR. The sample consists of roughly 110,000 clones, 90% to 95% of them appearing once. The starting material was peripheral blood, obtained 28 days after the second AZD1222 dose. These receptors were obtained from an adult who received the AZD1222 COVID-19 vaccine.

This clone was observed once. CDR3 in amino acids: CASSPGLAAGNEQFF. CDR3 DNA: TGTGCCAGTTCTCCGGGACTAGCGGCCGGGAATGAGCAGTTCTTC. The rearrangement uses TRBV6-4 and TRBJ2-1; 11 bases fit TRBD2. The germline V gene has CDR1 MRHNA and CDR2 SNTAGT. CDR3 size: 15 residues. The junction had 11 bases not matched to a gene; V was cut back by 9 bases and J by 7 bases.

This chain uses TRBV5-6 with TRBJ1-1; a weak D match, TRBD1 (5 bases). The ends were cut back, 7 bases at V and 3 bases at J, with 16 bases in the middle. Germline CDR1 SGHDT, CDR2 YYEEEE. The length of the CDR3 is 14 residues. The CDR3 spells CASSPWPGDTEAFF. CDR3 sequence (DNA): TGTGCCAGCTCACCGTGGCCGGGGGACACTGAAGCTTTCTTT.

The chain recombines TRBV4-2 with TRBJ1-2; unclear D gene. The CDR3 loop spans 16 amino acids. V dropped 1 base and J dropped 3 bases, with 15 bases sitting between them. Per germline, CDR1 LGHNA and CDR2 YNFKEQ. Written as DNA, the CDR3 is TGTGCCAGCAGCCAAGGACTGGGGTTGGTGGACTATGGCTACACCTTC. This codes for CASSQGLGLVDYGYTF.

The gene calls are TRBV7-8 and TRBJ2-5, with TRBD1 identical over 7 bases. J gave up 2 bases and V 5 bases, and 8 bases lay outside the gene matches. There are 15 residues in the CDR3. In germline, CDR1 is SGHVS, CDR2 FQNEAQ. Written as DNA, the CDR3 is TGTGCCAGCAGCCGCCTCAAGGACAGGCAAGAGACCCAGTACTTC. Its translation is CASSRLKDRQETQYF. Based on the CDR3 plus reference TRBV7-8 and TRBJ2-5, the full variable domain is GAGVSQSPRYKVAKRGQDVALRCDPISGHVSLFWYQQALGQGPEFLTYFQNEAQLDKSGLPSDRFFAERPEGSVSTLKIQRTQQEDSAVYLCASSRLKDRQETQYFGPGTRLLVL.

This sequence joins TRBV9 and TRBJ2-1; TRBD2 might be the D (7 bases). Germline CDR1 reads SGDLS; CDR2 reads YYNGEE. The CDR3 has 15 amino acids. V was pared by 0 bases and J by 2 bases, with 9 bases between. The CDR3 sequence: CASSVGGGPYNEQFF. The CDR3 bases are TGTGCCAGCAGCGTAGGCGGGGGCCCCTACAATGAGCAGTTCTTC. Full variable domain (remainder filled in from reference TRBV9 and TRBJ2-1): DSGVTQTPKHLITATGQRVTLRCSPRSGDLSVYWYQQSLDQGLQFLIQYYNGEERAKGNILERFSAQQFPDLHSELNLSSLELGDSALYFCASSVGGGPYNEQFFGPGTRLTVL.

The V call is TRBV19, the J call TRBJ2-1, with 9 bases identical to TRBD2. CDR1 LNHDA and CDR2 SQIVND come from the germline V gene (reference sequence). The trim removed 3 bases at V and 4 bases at J, leaving 4 bases unmatched. The CDR3 consists of 15 residues. The CDR3 region is CASSMGGRVYNEQFF. CDR3 sequence (DNA): TGTGCCAGTAGTATGGGCGGGAGGGTATACAATGAGCAGTTCTTC.